The 2 T cell receptor beta chains presented below share a single source sample, sequenced in a study of cytomegalovirus exposure and HLA in healthy donors (dated by TCRdb to about 2017). The method was the immunoSEQ multiplex PCR assay. For the multiplex PCR, a mixture combining 60 forward primers for TCR Vbeta segments and 13 reverse primers for TCR Jbeta segments was used. What TCRdb holds here is the immuneACCESS table cut down to in-frame rearrangements. Part of the clones is not present; checked against another copy, under half of the missing clones reflect an unresolved V gene, and the others are unexplained. This sample gives a few hundred thousand clones in total; about 81% of them show up just once. The biggest ten clones account for less than 8.5% of the sample. Sequencing was done on a sample of PBMCs. Receptor source: an older woman in good health and CMV-seropositive.

V gene TRBV9 combines with J gene TRBJ2-1, with 8 bases aligning to TRBD2. This CDR3 contains 16 residues. The V gene's germline CDR1 is SGDLS and CDR2 YYNGEE. V trimming: 0 bases; J trimming: 2 bases; junction bases outside the gene matches: 4. The CDR3 DNA sequence: TGTGCCAGCAGCGTAGAGGGTAGCGGGGCCTACAATGAGCAGTTCTTC. Amino acid sequence: CASSVEGSGAYNEQFF.

This clone was recorded once. The CDR3 loop is CASSLMVASGSNEQFF. DNA of the CDR3: TGTGCCAGCAGCTTGATGGTAGCTAGCGGGAGCAATGAGCAGTTCTTC. The chain joins TRBV5-4 to TRBJ2-1; 10 bases are a match to TRBD2. Germline CDR1 is SGHNT and CDR2 is YYREEE (reference sequence). The ends lost 1 base at V and 6 bases at J; junction bases unmatched: 7. This CDR3 contains 16 residues.